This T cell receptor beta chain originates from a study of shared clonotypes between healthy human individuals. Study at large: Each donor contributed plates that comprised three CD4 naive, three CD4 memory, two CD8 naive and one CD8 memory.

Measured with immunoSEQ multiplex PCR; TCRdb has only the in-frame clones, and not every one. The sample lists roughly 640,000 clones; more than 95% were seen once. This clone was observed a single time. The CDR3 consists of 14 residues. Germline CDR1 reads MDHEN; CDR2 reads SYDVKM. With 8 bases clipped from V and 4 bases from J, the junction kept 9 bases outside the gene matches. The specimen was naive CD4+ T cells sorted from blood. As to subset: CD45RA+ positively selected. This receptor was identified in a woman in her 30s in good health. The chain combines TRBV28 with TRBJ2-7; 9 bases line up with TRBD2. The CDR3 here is CASQIAGAWYEQYF. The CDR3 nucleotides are TGTGCCAGCCAAATAGCGGGAGCTTGGTACGAGCAGTACTTC.